The 14 T cell receptor beta chains below were found in one sample sequenced in a study of technical replicates of blood from several donors. Clones were read by immunoSEQ multiplex PCR, and TCRdb kept only the in-frame ones, dropping some. The sample contains about 17,000 clones, roughly 84% of which appear only once. The source material was PBMCs. The receptors come from a human donor in good health.

V is TRBV7-2 and J is TRBJ1-2, with a weak D call TRBD1 (5 bases). Germline-derived CDR1 and CDR2 are SGHTA and FQGNSA. V was pared by 4 bases and J by 4 bases, with 16 bases between. The CDR3 has 15 amino acids. For the CDR3, the DNA is TGTGCCAGCAGCTCTATGTCGGGGGTTGGCTATGGCTACACCTTC. It encodes CASSSMSGVGYGYTF. The full variable domain, rest sourced from reference TRBV7-2 and TRBJ1-2, is GAGVSQSPSNKVTEKGKDVELRCDPISGHTALYWYRQSLGQGLEFLIYFQGNSAPDKSGLPSDRFSAERTGGSVSTLTIQRTQQEDSAVYLCASSSMSGVGYGYTFGSGTRLTVV.

The CDR3 sequence: CASTSFSGEQYF. The CDR3, as DNA: TGTGCCAGCACTTCGTTCTCCGGCGAGCAGTACTTC. The chain recombines TRBV11-2 with TRBJ2-7; D call uncertain. This CDR3 region has 12 residues. Trimming pared 7 bases from V and 6 bases from J, leaving 13 bases between. Germline lookup yields CDR1 SGHAT and CDR2 FQNNGV.

This chain links TRBV5-1 with TRBJ2-2; TRBD2 matches at 11 bases. There are 19 residues in the CDR3. CDR1 is SGHRS, CDR2 YFSETQ, per germline. After removal of 4 bases from V and 0 bases from J, the junction contained 11 bases not matched to a gene. The CDR3 nucleotides are TGCGCCAGCAGCCGTGACGGGACTAGCGGATATTCGAACACCGGGGAGCTGTTTTTT. This encodes CASSRDGTSGYSNTGELFF.

The rearrangement uses TRBV4-2 and TRBJ2-3, with TRBD2 identical over 12 bases. CDR3 length equals 18 residues. V lost 0 bases, J lost 5 bases, and 9 bases stayed unmatched. CDR1 LGHNA and CDR2 YNFKEQ come from the germline V gene. CDR3 amino acids: CASSQEFRTSGMKDTQYF. In DNA form, the CDR3 reads TGTGCCAGCAGCCAAGAGTTCAGGACTAGCGGGATGAAAGATACGCAGTATTTT.

The rearrangement joins TRBV13 to TRBJ2-7, with D possibly being TRBD1 (6 bases). Trimming removed 2 bases from V and 5 bases from J, with 25 bases in between. CDR1 is PRHDT, CDR2 FYEKMQ, per germline (reference sequence). CDR3 length equals 18 residues. The CDR3 here is CASSLRFRYEGEADEQYF. DNA of the CDR3: TGTGCCAGCAGCTTAAGATTTCGATACGAGGGGGAAGCCGACGAGCAGTACTTC.

V and J are TRBV27 and TRBJ2-1, with D tentatively TRBD1 (5 bases). The CDR3 runs to 14 residues. Between the trimmed V and J ends, which lost 2 bases and 3 bases, there was a span of 8 bases. The germline V gene has CDR1 MNHEY and CDR2 SMNVEV (reference sequence). CDR3 in DNA: TGTGCCAGCAGTTTACAGGGCTACTACAATGAGCAGTTCTTC. It translates to CASSLQGYYNEQFF.

The chain uses TRBV5-1 and TRBJ1-1, with 7 bases fitting TRBD1. J was trimmed by 1 base and V by 2 bases; bases with no gene match: 2. Germline loops: CDR1 SGHRS, CDR2 YFSETQ. The CDR3 is 14 residues long. Here the CDR3 reads CASSFSGGNTEAFF. CDR3 in DNA: TGCGCCAGCAGCTTTTCAGGGGGGAACACTGAAGCTTTCTTT.

This sequence joins TRBV5-1 and TRBJ1-1; 8 positions agree with TRBD1. The CDR3 runs 15 residues. J lost 4 bases, V lost 2 bases, and 7 bases had no gene match. Germline V gene sequence: CDR1 SGHRS, CDR2 YFSETQ. The chain's CDR3 is CASSFMQGATTEAFF. Here the CDR3 DNA reads TGCGCCAGCAGCTTTATGCAGGGGGCGACCACTGAAGCTTTCTTT.

The gene calls are TRBV6-5 and TRBJ1-3; D not resolved. The germline V and J ends were trimmed by 2 bases and 3 bases, with 14 bases remaining between them. This CDR3 is built from 16 residues. Germline values: CDR1 MNHEY, CDR2 SVGAGI. CDR3 sequence (DNA): TGTGCCAGCAGTTACAACGCACCGGGGAATGGAAACACCATATATTTT. Protein sequence: CASSYNAPGNGNTIYF.

The rearrangement uses TRBV7-2 and TRBJ2-5; D is possibly TRBD1 (5 bases). This CDR3 region has 14 residues. V was pared by 5 bases and J by 2 bases, with 12 bases between. CDR1 is SGHTA and CDR2 is FQGNSA in the germline V gene. The CDR3 here is CASSRRVRQETQYF. In DNA, the CDR3 is TGTGCCAGCAGCCGCAGGGTGAGGCAAGAGACCCAGTACTTC.

The V call is TRBV6-1, the J call TRBJ2-7; 7 nucleotides line up with TRBD2. V gave up 1 base and J gave up 6 bases; unmatched junction bases: 6. The CDR3 length is 14 residues. The germline CDR1 and CDR2 sequences are MNHNS and SASEGT. Here the CDR3 reads CASSEGGTMREQYF. The CDR3, as DNA: TGTGCCAGCAGTGAAGGTGGGACTATGCGCGAGCAGTACTTC.

This clone occurred once. The chain combines TRBV7-9 with TRBJ2-1, with 10 bases aligning to TRBD2. The V gene end was trimmed by 0 bases and the J gene end by 6 bases; junction bases not matched to a gene: 5. The germline V gene has CDR1 SEHNR and CDR2 FQNEAQ (reference sequence). This CDR3 is 16 amino acids long. The CDR3 is CASSLAGAGGLNEQFF. As DNA, the CDR3 is TGTGCCAGCAGCTTAGCGGGAGCGGGAGGGCTCAATGAGCAGTTCTTC.

The sample holds a few counts of this clone. This rearrangement joins TRBV6-1 to TRBJ1-5; D not certain. The CDR3 is 13 residues long. Trimming took off 3 bases at V and 9 bases at J, with 12 bases between the two ends. Germline assignment: CDR1 MNHNS and CDR2 SASEGT. The CDR3 here is CASSERVLGPQHF. In nucleotides, the CDR3 is TGTGCCAGCAGTGAGCGCGTCCTTGGGCCCCAGCATTTT.

This rearrangement joins TRBV1 to TRBJ2-4; no DNA check was done on the table's D call, TRBD2. TRBV1 is a listed pseudogene. The length of the CDR3 is 18 residues. The CDR3 here is CTSSHFLGGSLAKNIQYF. The CDR3 region has the DNA TGCACCAGCAGCCATTTCCTCGGGGGGTCTTTAGCCAAAAACATTCAGTACTTC.